The 20 T cell receptor beta chains below all came from one sample that was sequenced in a study of cytomegalovirus exposure and HLA in healthy donors. This table comes from immunoSEQ multiplex PCR, and its TCRdb copy is limited to in-frame clones, with some not included. The sample consists of around 120,000 clones, more than 70% of them appearing once. The specimen was PBMCs. The origin of the receptors is a man aged 18 to 29 in good health and CMV-seronegative.

Only a few counts were recorded for this clone. The J gene is TRBJ1-3, the V gene TRBV10-3; no clear D. V lost 2 bases and J lost 8, with 10 bases in between. The CDR3 runs to 13 residues. The germline gives CDR1 ENHRY, CDR2 SYGVKD. This CDR3 is CAISEHQTDTIYF. CDR3 nucleotide sequence: TGTGCCATCAGTGAGCATCAAACGGACACCATATATTTT.

This clone was picked up one time. The rearrangement uses TRBV6-4 and TRBJ2-3; D gene ambiguous. Germline CDR1 reads MRHNA; CDR2 reads SNTAGT. V was trimmed by 4 bases and J by 6 bases, leaving 11 bases between them. This CDR3 contains 13 residues. This CDR3 reads CASSASASDTQYF. CDR3 nucleotide sequence: TGTGCCAGCAGTGCCAGCGCTTCCGATACGCAGTATTTT.

This rearrangement joins TRBV11-2 to TRBJ2-3; 8 nucleotides agree with TRBD2. CDR3 length: 16 residues. V trimming: 2 bases; J trimming: 2 bases; junction bases outside the gene matches: 6. CDR1 is SGHAT, CDR2 FQNNGV, per germline. In DNA, the CDR3 is TGTGCCAGCAGCTTAAGCGGGAGACCCTACACAGATACGCAGTATTTT. Translation: CASSLSGRPYTDTQYF. Full variable domain (missing parts from reference TRBV11-2 and TRBJ2-3): EAGVAQSPRYKIIEKRQSVAFWCNPISGHATLYWYQQILGQGPKLLIQFQNNGVVDDSQLPKDRFSAERLKGVDSTLKIQPAKLEDSAVYLCASSLSGRPYTDTQYFGPGTRLTVL.

This clone was observed a single time. In DNA form, the CDR3 reads TGCGCCAGCATCCCTGGACAGGGAGCCTACGAGCAGTACTTC. Amino acid sequence: CASIPGQGAYEQYF. The rearrangement uses TRBV5-1 and TRBJ2-7; 8 bases map to TRBD1. The CDR3 spans 14 residues. Germline V lookup: CDR1 SGHRS, CDR2 YFSETQ. The J segment lost 2 bases and the V segment lost 6 bases, leaving 7 bases of the junction unmatched.

CDR3 region: CSVEDTGQGYEQYF. Written as DNA, the CDR3 is TGCAGCGTTGAAGATACGGGACAAGGCTACGAGCAGTACTTC. The V call is TRBV29-1, the J call TRBJ2-7; possible D gene TRBD1, 6 bases. This CDR3 region has 14 residues. Germline lookup yields CDR1 SQVTM and CDR2 ANQGSEA. Deletions cut 0 bases from V and 3 bases from J, with 12 bases between.

This sequence joins TRBV27 and TRBJ2-3; 9 bases are a match to TRBD2. CDR3 length: 15 amino acids. The germline V gene has CDR1 MNHEY and CDR2 SMNVEV (reference sequence). After removal of 3 bases from V and 3 bases from J, the junction contained 4 bases not matched to a gene. CDR3 in DNA: TGTGCCAGCAGTTTCGCGCTAGCGGGGACAGATACGCAGTATTTT. It yields the protein CASSFALAGTDTQYF.

The chain has TRBV7-2 and TRBJ1-3; D is possibly TRBD1 (5 bases). This CDR3 contains 14 residues. Germline V gene lookup returns CDR1 SGHTA and CDR2 FQGNSA. Trimming stripped 3 bases from V and 0 bases from J, with 6 bases between. The CDR3 loop reads CASSFDSSGNTIYF. The CDR3 DNA is TGTGCCAGCAGCTTCGACAGCTCTGGAAACACCATATATTTT.

The chain couples TRBV7-9 to TRBJ2-2, with TRBD2 identical over 11 bases. J was trimmed by 6 bases and V by 6 bases; bases with no gene match: 9. The germline V gene encodes CDR1 SEHNR and CDR2 FQNEAQ (reference sequence). The CDR3 is 16 amino acids. The CDR3 DNA reads TGTGCCAGCAGATTTAGCGGGAGGGGGAATGCCGGGGAGCTGTTTTTT. It encodes CASRFSGRGNAGELFF.

This chain links TRBV13 with TRBJ1-2, with 8 positions matching TRBD1. The CDR3 extends over 13 amino acids. The V and J ends lost 6 bases and 8 bases, in that order; junction bases with no gene match: 8. The V gene's germline CDR1 is PRHDT and CDR2 FYEKMQ (reference sequence). CDR3 sequence: CASSLGQAGGYTF. The CDR3 DNA follows: TGTGCCAGCAGTTTGGGACAGGCCGGAGGCTACACCTTC. Variable domain in full (rest from reference TRBV13 and TRBJ1-2): AAGVIQSPRHLIKEKRETATLKCYPIPRHDTVYWYQQGPGQDPQFLISFYEKMQSDKGSIPDRFSAQQFSDYHSELNMSSLELGDSALYFCASSLGQAGGYTFGSGTRLTVV.

V and J are TRBV2 and TRBJ1-2; D remains unclear. CDR1 and CDR2 from the germline V gene are SNHLY and FYNNEI. Trimming shortened V by 0 bases and J by 3 bases, and 8 bases separated the two germline ends. The CDR3 covers 14 residues. CDR3 sequence reads: CASSEANHYYGYTF. CDR3 DNA sequence: TGTGCCAGCAGTGAAGCCAATCATTACTATGGCTACACCTTC.

This clone was picked up many times. V gene TRBV19 combines with J gene TRBJ2-7; 11 bases agree with TRBD2. Germline V gene sequence: CDR1 LNHDA, CDR2 SQIVND (reference sequence). The trim removed 5 bases at V and 4 bases at J, leaving 7 bases unmatched. The length of the CDR3 is 15 residues. CDR3 DNA: TGTGCCAGTAGTGGGGGACTAGCGGTCCTTTACGAGCAGTACTTC. This codes for CASSGGLAVLYEQYF.

The V gene is TRBV28, the J gene TRBJ1-1; 8 bases are a match to TRBD1. CDR1 and CDR2 from the germline V gene are MDHEN and SYDVKM. The CDR3 totals 15 residues. V was clipped by 6 bases and J by 1 base; unmatched bases: 7. The CDR3 loop reads CASSHPGGRNTEAFF. CDR3 nucleotide sequence: TGTGCCAGCAGCCATCCAGGGGGCAGGAACACTGAAGCTTTCTTT. The whole variable domain, filled in from reference TRBV28 and TRBJ1-1, reads DVKVTQSSRYLVKRTGEKVFLECVQDMDHENMFWYRQDPGLGLRLIYFSYDVKMKEKGDIPEGYSVSREKKERFSLILESASTNQTSMYLCASSHPGGRNTEAFFGQGTRLTVV.

CDR3 DNA: TGTGCCAGCAGCCAAGGACAGGGGGTGGCCTACGAGCAGTACTTC. Translation gives CASSQGQGVAYEQYF. The chain joins TRBV13 to TRBJ2-7; 10 bases are shared with TRBD1. The CDR3 is 15 residues long. Germline values: CDR1 PRHDT, CDR2 FYEKMQ (reference sequence). V gave up 5 bases and J gave up 2 bases; unmatched junction bases: 6.

The rearrangement uses TRBV27 and TRBJ2-1; 9 nucleotides match TRBD2. The V segment lost 2 bases and the J segment 2 bases; nucleotides outside the gene matches: 4. CDR1 is MNHEY, CDR2 SMNVEV, per germline (reference sequence). The CDR3 has 16 amino acids. CDR3 in amino acids: CASSLGGGAPYNEQFF. Written as DNA, the CDR3 is TGTGCCAGCAGTTTAGGCGGGGGGGCCCCCTACAATGAGCAGTTCTTC.

This clone showed up just once. The chain is built from TRBV30 and TRBJ2-1; possibly TRBD2 for D (6 bases). V lost 0 bases and J 6 bases, leaving 15 bases between the germline ends. This CDR3 is built from 15 residues. CDR1 and CDR2 (germline): GTSNPN, SVGIG (reference sequence). DNA of the CDR3: TGTGCCTGGAGTGTTCTTAGCGGAACCTTCAATGAGCAGTTCTTC. Its protein is CAWSVLSGTFNEQFF.

This clone was recorded once. The DNA for the CDR3 is TGTGCCAGCAGCTATGGGACACACGAGACCCAGTACTTC. It specifies CASSYGTHETQYF. This chain connects TRBV7-9 to TRBJ2-5, with D possibly matching TRBD1 (6 bases). This CDR3 contains 13 residues. CDR1 and CDR2 from the germline V gene are SEHNR and FQNEAQ (reference sequence). V lost 4 bases to trimming and J lost 5 bases, with 11 bases between them.

The chain is built from TRBV30 and TRBJ2-1; tentative D call: TRBD1 (5 bases). V gave up 3 bases and J gave up 0 bases, with 9 bases separating them. There are 14 residues in the CDR3. The germline gives CDR1 GTSNPN, CDR2 SVGIG (reference sequence). The CDR3 DNA reads TGTGCCTGGAGGGGGCACCTCTCCTACAATGAGCAGTTCTTC. Amino acid sequence: CAWRGHLSYNEQFF.

In regard to this clone: The junction does not match germline at one end; this may be a read error. V is TRBV6-1 and J is TRBJ2-1; 7 bases match TRBD1. This CDR3 has 12 residues. Germline CDR1 is MNHNS and CDR2 is SASEGT. CDR3 in amino acids: CASSEGGYEQFF. In DNA form, the CDR3 reads TGTGCCAGCAGCGAAGGGGGCTATGAGCAGTTCTTC.

The chain links TRBV7-2 to TRBJ2-7; the D gene is possibly TRBD1 (6 bases). V shed 1 base and J shed 0 bases, with 13 bases lying between them. This CDR3 has 16 residues. The germline V gene encodes CDR1 SGHTA and CDR2 FQGNSA. This CDR3 reads CASSLVGTTLSYEQYF. The CDR3 coding sequence is TGTGCCAGCAGCTTAGTTGGGACAACACTCTCCTACGAGCAGTACTTC.

The chain has TRBV2 and TRBJ2-1, with D possibly being TRBD1 (6 bases). Germline V gene sequence: CDR1 SNHLY, CDR2 FYNNEI. The CDR3 sequence is 12 residues long. Trimming cost V 9 bases and J 0 bases, with 6 bases left between them. CDR3 sequence: CARGGSYNEQFF. For the CDR3, the DNA is TGTGCCAGAGGGGGCTCCTACAATGAGCAGTTCTTC.